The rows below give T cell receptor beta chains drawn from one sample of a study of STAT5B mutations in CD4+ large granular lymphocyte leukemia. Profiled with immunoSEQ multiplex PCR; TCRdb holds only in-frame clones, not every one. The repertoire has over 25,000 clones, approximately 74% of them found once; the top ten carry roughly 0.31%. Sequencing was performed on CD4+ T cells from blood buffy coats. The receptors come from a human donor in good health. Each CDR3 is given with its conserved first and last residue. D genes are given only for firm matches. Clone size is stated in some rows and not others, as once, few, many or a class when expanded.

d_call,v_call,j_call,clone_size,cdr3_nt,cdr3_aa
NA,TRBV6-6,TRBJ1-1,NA,TGTGCCAGCAGTTACGAAGGGATTTGGGCTTTCTTT,CASSYEGIWAFF
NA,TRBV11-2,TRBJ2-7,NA,TGTGCCAGCAGCACCAACTACGAGCAGTACTTC,CASSTNYEQYF
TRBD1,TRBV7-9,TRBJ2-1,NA,TGTGCCAGCAGCCGACAGGGTTCAATGTACAATGAGCAGTTCTTC,CASSRQGSMYNEQFF
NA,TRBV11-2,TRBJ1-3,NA,TGTGCCAGCAGCTTACAGCCAGGCCGCTCTGGAAACACCATATATTTT,CASSLQPGRSGNTIYF
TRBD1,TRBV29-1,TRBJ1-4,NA,TGCAGCGTTGGGGTCCCCTTTTCAACCCAGGGGGGTAATGAAAAACTGTTTTTT,CSVGVPFSTQGGNEKLFF
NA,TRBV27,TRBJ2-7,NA,TGTGCCAGCAGTTACACCCGGACAAACTACGAGCAGTACTTC,CASSYTRTNYEQYF
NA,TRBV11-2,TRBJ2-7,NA,TGTGCCAGCAGCAGTACCCCGGACGGGTACGAGCAGTACTTC,CASSSTPDGYEQYF
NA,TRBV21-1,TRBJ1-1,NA,TGTGCCACTCTAGGGGGCGATACTGAAGCTTTCTTT,CATLGGDTEAFF
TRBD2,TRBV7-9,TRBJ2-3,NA,TGTGCCAGCAGCTCTGGACTAGCGGGGAGGGATACGCAGTATTTT,CASSSGLAGRDTQYF
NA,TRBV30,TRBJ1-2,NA,TGTGCCTGGAGTGTAGTCCGGGGGCGAGGCTATGGCTACACCTTC,CAWSVVRGRGYGYTF
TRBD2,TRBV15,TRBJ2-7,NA,TGTGCCACCAGCTTACGACTAGCGGGGTCCTCCGAGCAGTACTTC,CATSLRLAGSSEQYF
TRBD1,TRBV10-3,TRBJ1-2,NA,TGTGCCATCAGTCTCCCGGGACAGCTTAACTATGGCTACACCTTC,CAISLPGQLNYGYTF
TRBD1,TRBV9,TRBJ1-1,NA,TGTGCCAGCAGATTGGGACAGGGTAACACTGAAGCTTTCTTT,CASRLGQGNTEAFF
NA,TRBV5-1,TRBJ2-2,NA,TGCGCCAGCAGCTTGGCGACACACGAGCTCGGCGGGGAGCTGTTTTTT,CASSLATHELGGELFF
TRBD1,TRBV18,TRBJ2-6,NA,TGTGCCAGCTCAATTGGACAGGGGGTCTCTGGGGCCAACGTCCTGACTTTC,CASSIGQGVSGANVLTF
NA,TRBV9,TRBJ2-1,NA,TGTGCCAGCAGCACCAGAGGGGGGGCCCGCTACAATGAGCAGTTCTTC,CASSTRGGARYNEQFF
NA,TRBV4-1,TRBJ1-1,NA,TGCGCCAGCAGCCACATTAACAGGGAAGCTTTCTTT,CASSHINREAFF
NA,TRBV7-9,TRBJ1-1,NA,TGTGCCAGCAGCTTAGGGGGGTTGTGGAACACTGAAGCTTTCTTT,CASSLGGLWNTEAFF
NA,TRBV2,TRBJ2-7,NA,TGTGCCAGCAATCCGGTCGGGACCTACGAGCAGTACTTC,CASNPVGTYEQYF
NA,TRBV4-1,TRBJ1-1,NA,TGCGCCAGCAGCCAAGATAGTGACGTTGGGGCAGCTTTCTTT,CASSQDSDVGAAFF
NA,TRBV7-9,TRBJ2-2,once,TGTGCCAGCAGCTTTCGTAGAAACACCGGGGAGCTGTTTTTT,CASSFRRNTGELFF
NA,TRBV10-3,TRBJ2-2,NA,TGTGCCATCAATAAGGGGGAGGCGAACACCGGGGAGCTGTTTTTT,CAINKGEANTGELFF
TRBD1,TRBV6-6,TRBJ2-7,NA,TGTGCCAGCAGTCGCACCCCTTCGACAGGGCGGAACGAGCAGTACTTC,CASSRTPSTGRNEQYF
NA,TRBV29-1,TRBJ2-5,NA,TGCAGCGTAAACAGGGGCGCGGGGGAGACCCAGTACTTC,CSVNRGAGETQYF
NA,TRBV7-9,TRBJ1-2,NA,TGTGCCAGCAGCTTAGTGGCGGTTAATGGCTACACCTTC,CASSLVAVNGYTF
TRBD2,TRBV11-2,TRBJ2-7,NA,TGTGCCAGCAGCGCCCTTCCCGCGGGAGGGAAATACGAGCAGTACTTC,CASSALPAGGKYEQYF
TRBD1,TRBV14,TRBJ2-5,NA,TGTGCCAGCAGCCGATCCGGGACAGGTAGCCAAGAGACCCAGTACTTC,CASSRSGTGSQETQYF
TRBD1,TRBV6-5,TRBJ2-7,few,TGTGCCAGCACCCCAGTCGGACAGGGGACCTACGAGCAGTACTTC,CASTPVGQGTYEQYF
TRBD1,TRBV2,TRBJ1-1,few,TGTGCCAGCAGGGACAGGGGGCACGGCACTGAAGCTTTCTTT,CASRDRGHGTEAFF
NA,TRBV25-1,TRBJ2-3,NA,TGTGCCAGCCGGACGGCCGCAGATACGCAGTATTTT,CASRTAADTQYF
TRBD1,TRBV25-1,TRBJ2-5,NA,TGTGCCAGCAGCGGGTCGGGACAGGGCACGACCCAGTACTTC,CASSGSGQGTTQYF
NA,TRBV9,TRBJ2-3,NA,TGTGCCAGCAGCGTAGCTTCAGGGTCAACGCAGTATTTT,CASSVASGSTQYF
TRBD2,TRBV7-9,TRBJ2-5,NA,TGTGCCAGCAGCTGGACTAGCGGTGAGACCCAGTACTTC,CASSWTSGETQYF
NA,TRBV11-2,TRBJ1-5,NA,TGTGCCAGCAGCCTGGAATCCAGCAATCAGCCCCAGCATTTT,CASSLESSNQPQHF
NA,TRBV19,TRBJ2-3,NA,TGTGCCAGTAGTATACAGGGGATTACCGATACGCAGTATTTT,CASSIQGITDTQYF
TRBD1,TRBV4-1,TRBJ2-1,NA,TGCGCCAGCAGCCAAGACAGGGGGATTAACAGCAATGAGCAGTTCTTC,CASSQDRGINSNEQFF
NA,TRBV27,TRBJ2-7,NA,TGTGCCAGCAGTTTAACAGGTTCTTCCTACGAGCAGTACTTC,CASSLTGSSYEQYF
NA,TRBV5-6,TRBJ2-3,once,TGTGCCAGCAGCTTCAGCACAGATACGCAGTATTTT,CASSFSTDTQYF
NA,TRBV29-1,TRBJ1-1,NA,TGCAGCGTTGGGCTAACACAGAACACTGAAGCTTTCTTT,CSVGLTQNTEAFF
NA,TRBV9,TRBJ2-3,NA,TGTGCCAGCAGCGTAGGGGGGGGCCGGACAGATACGCAGTATTTT,CASSVGGGRTDTQYF
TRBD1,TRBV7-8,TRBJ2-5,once,TGTGCCAGCATGCGTGTGAGGGGGCTTGAGACCCAGTACTTC,CASMRVRGLETQYF
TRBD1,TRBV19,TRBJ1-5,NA,TGTGCCAGTAGTTTGACAGGGGGGGGGTTTAGCAATCAGCCCCAGCATTTT,CASSLTGGGFSNQPQHF
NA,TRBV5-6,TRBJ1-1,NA,TGTGCCAGCAGCTCGATGAAGGTAAACACTGAAGCTTTCTTT,CASSSMKVNTEAFF
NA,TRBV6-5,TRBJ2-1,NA,TGTGCCAGCAGTCCCTGGGACGGCAATGAGCAGTTCTTC,CASSPWDGNEQFF
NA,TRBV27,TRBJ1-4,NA,TGTGCCAGCAGTTTATCCGGGCCGAGGGGCAATGAAAAACTGTTTTTT,CASSLSGPRGNEKLFF
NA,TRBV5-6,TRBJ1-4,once,TGTGCCAGCAGCTTTTGGGCCTTCAATGAAAAACTGTTTTTT,CASSFWAFNEKLFF
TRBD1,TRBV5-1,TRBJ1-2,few,TGCGCCAGCAGCTGGGGGACAGGGAACAACTATGGCTACACCTTC,CASSWGTGNNYGYTF
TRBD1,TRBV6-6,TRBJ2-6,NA,TGTGCCAGCAGTTGGACAGGGGGCTCTGGGGCCAACGTCCTGACTTTC,CASSWTGGSGANVLTF
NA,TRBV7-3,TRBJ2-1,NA,TGTGCCAGCAGCTTAACGAACGGATTAGACCTCTCCGGGCAGTTCTTC,CASSLTNGLDLSGQFF
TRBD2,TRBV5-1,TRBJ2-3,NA,TGCGCCAGCAGCGCCCGGACTAGCGGGGGGGCCGGGGCAGATACGCAGTATTTT,CASSARTSGGAGADTQYF
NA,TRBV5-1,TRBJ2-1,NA,TGCGCCAGCAGCTTGGACACCAACCCAAACAATGAGCAGTTCTTC,CASSLDTNPNNEQFF
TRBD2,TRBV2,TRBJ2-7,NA,TGTGCCAGCGGAGCGGGAGGAACCTCCTACGAGCAGTACTTC,CASGAGGTSYEQYF
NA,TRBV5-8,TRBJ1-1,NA,TGTGCCAGCAGCTTGGGGCGGGTGAACACTGAAGCTTTCTTT,CASSLGRVNTEAFF
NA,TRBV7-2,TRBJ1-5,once,TGTGCCAGCAGCTTAGAGCCCAGTCAGCCCCAGCATTTT,CASSLEPSQPQHF
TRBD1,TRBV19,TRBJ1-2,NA,TGTGCCAGTAGCAGGGGACAGGTCAACTATGGCTACACCTTC,CASSRGQVNYGYTF
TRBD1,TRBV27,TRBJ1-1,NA,TGTGCCAGCAGGGAATGGACAGGGTCTGGGTCCCGAGCTTTCTTT,CASREWTGSGSRAFF
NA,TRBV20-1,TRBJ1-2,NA,TGCAGTGCTACTGAACTCTATGGCTACACCTTC,CSATELYGYTF
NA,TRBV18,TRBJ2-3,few,TGTGCCAGCTCACCTACAACCACAGATACGCAGTATTTT,CASSPTTTDTQYF
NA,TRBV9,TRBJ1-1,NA,TGTGCCAGCAGCGTAGGTAACATGAACACTGAAGCTTTCTTT,CASSVGNMNTEAFF
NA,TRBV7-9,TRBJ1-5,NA,TGTGCCAGCAGCTTAGGGGGGGGGAATCAGCCCCAGCATTTT,CASSLGGGNQPQHF